This T cell receptor (beta chain) was documented in a study of blood T cell repertoires in COVID-19 (dated by TCRdb to about 2020). Some background on the complete study: Collaborator samples came from the United States, Italy and Spain and covered acute and convalescent phases of COVID-19. The material from the prospective study consisted of cDNA or gDNA derived from T cells, B-cell-depleted T cells, or PBMCs. Subjects who had been exposed to COVID-19, were actively infected with it, or had recovered from it provided the deeply sampled blood TCRbeta repertoires that made up the dataset. The repertoires were made available in a free public database intended to serve as a resource for research on the immune response to SARS-CoV-2. Samples came from the ongoing ImmuneRACE study (first 160 participants) plus 1,254 subjects from 6 global collaborators. The sample metadata nearly always contained a de-identified subject ID, COVID-19 status, age in years and sex. Where available, HLA class I and class II types were taken from metadata supplied by the sample provider and were not determined by assay-based typing. Overall study results and their limits: Clinical and demographic metadata were provided uncurated, with the amount varying by source and participant.

V trim: 2 bases; J trim: 7 bases; unmatched bases: 10. Based on the germline V gene (reference sequence), the CDR1 and CDR2 sequences are MNHEY and SMNVEV. The CDR3 measures 16 amino acids from cysteine to phenylalanine. Only the CDR3 portion is preserved as DNA: 48 bases, with reading frame beginning at the first base. The immunoSEQ Assay, a bias-controlled multiplex PCR, was used to amplify TCRbeta CDR3 regions from genomic DNA. The original pipeline was this. Nucleated cell counts per sample were estimated from amplification of reference gene primers within the assay. To quantify the absolute abundance of each unique TCRbeta CDR3 rearrangement, sequence reads were collapsed and filtered. For each sample, productive Simpson clonality was calculated as the square root of Simpson's diversity index across productive rearrangements. Here the immuneACCESS table is served through TCRdb, limited to in-frame sequences with V and J called. Missing clones are a known gap in these copies; in checked studies unresolved V genes cover under half, and the rest lacks a known reason. That table gives V, J and clone size, and the DNA gave D and trimming. This sample holds some 190,000 clones; about 77% were observed only once. Around 17% of the sample is taken by the ten largest.

In the prospective study, participants were about 18 to 95 years old, resided in around 25 geographic areas of the United States, and were enrolled through a virtual design. In the prospective study, participants were assigned to cohorts based on the clinical history participants reported in a screening survey and a study questionnaire. Each participant in the prospective study had whole blood, serum and a nasopharyngeal or oropharyngeal swab collected by mobile phlebotomists. Over a roughly 2-month period, participants in the prospective study had the option of providing additional blood draws and questionnaires. Blood samples from the prospective study were shipped frozen or at room temperature prior to DNA extraction. This clone has just one count. The clone's antigen remains unknown. No clone much larger than this one lies a single base away; base qualities are absent.

The TCR originated in a woman aged 45-59 years with acute COVID-19. Specimen: PBMCs or T cells enriched from blood (not recorded which). The chain is encoded by TRBV27 joined to TRBJ2-1; TRBD2 fits 8 bases in the junction. The nucleotide sequence reads TGTGCCAGCAGTTTAACGGCGGGGGGCCCCCGGAATGAGCAGTTCTTC. This encodes CASSLTAGGPRNEQFF.